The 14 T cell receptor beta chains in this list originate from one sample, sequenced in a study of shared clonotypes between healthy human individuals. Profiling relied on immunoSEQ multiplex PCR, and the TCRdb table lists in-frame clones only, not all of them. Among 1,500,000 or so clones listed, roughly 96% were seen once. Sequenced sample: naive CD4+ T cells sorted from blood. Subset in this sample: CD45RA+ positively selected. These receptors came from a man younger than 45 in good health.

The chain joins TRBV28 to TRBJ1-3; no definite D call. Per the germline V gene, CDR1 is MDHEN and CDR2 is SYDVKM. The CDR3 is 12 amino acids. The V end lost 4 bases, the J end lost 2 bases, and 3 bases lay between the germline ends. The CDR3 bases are TGTGCCAGCAGTTATGCTGGAAACACCATATATTTT. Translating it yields CASSYAGNTIYF.

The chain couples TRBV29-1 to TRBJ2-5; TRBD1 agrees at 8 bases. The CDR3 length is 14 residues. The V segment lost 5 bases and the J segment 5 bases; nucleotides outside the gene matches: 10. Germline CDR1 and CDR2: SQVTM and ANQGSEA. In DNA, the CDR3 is TGCAGCGTTACGGGACAGGTTGTTACGGAGACCCAGTACTTC. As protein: CSVTGQVVTETQYF.

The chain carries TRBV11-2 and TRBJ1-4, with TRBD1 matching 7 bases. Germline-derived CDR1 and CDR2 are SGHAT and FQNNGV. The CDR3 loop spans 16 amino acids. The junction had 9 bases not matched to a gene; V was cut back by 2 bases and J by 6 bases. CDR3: CASSLKPGGSYEKLFF. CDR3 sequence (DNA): TGTGCCAGCAGCTTAAAGCCAGGGGGTTCATATGAAAAACTGTTTTTT.

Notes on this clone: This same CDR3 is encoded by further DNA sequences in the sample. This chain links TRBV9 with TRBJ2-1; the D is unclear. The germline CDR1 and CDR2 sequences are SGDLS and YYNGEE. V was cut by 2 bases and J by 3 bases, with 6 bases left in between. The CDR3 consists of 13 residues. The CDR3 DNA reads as TGTGCCAGCAGCGTCGACGGCTACAATGAGCAGTTCTTC. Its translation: CASSVDGYNEQFF.

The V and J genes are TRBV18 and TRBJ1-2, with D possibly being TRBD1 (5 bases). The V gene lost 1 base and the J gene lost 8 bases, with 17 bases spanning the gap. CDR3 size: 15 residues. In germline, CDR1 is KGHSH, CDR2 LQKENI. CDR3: CASSPREVRARGYTF. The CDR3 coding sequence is TGTGCCAGCTCACCACGTGAGGTCAGGGCTAGGGGCTACACCTTC.

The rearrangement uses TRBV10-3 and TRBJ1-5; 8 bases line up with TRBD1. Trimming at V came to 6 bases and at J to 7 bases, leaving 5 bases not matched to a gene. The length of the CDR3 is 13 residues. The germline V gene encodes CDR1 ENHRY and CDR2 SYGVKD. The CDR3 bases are TGTGCCATCAGGGGACAGGAGGCCCAGCCCCAGCATTTT. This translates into CAIRGQEAQPQHF.

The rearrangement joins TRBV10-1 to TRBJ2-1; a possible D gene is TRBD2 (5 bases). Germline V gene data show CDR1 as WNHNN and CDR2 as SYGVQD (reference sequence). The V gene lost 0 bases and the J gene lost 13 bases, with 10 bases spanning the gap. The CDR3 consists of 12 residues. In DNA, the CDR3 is TGCGCCAGCAGTGAGTCACCAGCGGCCCAGTTCTTC. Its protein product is CASSESPAAQFF.

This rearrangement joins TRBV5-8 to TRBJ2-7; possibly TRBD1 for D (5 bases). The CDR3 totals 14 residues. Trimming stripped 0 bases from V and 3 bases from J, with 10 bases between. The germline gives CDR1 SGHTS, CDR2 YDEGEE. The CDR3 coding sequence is TGTGCCAGCAGCTTGGAGGTGACAGACTACGAGCAGTACTTC. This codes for CASSLEVTDYEQYF.

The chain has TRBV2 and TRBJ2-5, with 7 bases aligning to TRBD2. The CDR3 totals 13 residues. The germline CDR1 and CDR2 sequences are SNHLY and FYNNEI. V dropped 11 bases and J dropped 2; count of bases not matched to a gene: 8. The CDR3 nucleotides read TGTGCCTCGGGGGGAGGGCGGCAAGAGACCCAGTACTTC. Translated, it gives CASGGGRQETQYF.

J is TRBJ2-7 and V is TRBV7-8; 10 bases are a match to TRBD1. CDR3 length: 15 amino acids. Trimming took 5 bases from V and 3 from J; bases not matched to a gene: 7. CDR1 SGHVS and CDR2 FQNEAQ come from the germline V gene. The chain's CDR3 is CASSPRRDRGYEQYF. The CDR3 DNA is TGTGCCAGCAGCCCACGCCGGGACAGGGGCTACGAGCAGTACTTC.

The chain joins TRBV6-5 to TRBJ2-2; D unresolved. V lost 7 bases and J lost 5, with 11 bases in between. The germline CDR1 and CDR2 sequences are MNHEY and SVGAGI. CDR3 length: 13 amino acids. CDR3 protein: CASTLGWTGELFF. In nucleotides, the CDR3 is TGTGCCAGCACGTTGGGGTGGACCGGGGAGCTGTTTTTT.

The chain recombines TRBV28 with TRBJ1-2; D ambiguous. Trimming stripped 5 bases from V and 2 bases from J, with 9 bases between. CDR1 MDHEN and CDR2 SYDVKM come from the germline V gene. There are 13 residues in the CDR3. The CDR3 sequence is CASSRPGNYGYTF. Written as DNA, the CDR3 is TGTGCCAGCAGTCGGCCTGGAAACTATGGCTACACCTTC.

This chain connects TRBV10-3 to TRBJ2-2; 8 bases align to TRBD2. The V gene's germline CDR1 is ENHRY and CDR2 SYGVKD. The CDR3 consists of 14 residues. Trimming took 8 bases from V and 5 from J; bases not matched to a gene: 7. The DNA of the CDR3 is TGTGCCATCGGAGCGGGAGATGCTACCGGGGAGCTGTTTTTT. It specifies CAIGAGDATGELFF.

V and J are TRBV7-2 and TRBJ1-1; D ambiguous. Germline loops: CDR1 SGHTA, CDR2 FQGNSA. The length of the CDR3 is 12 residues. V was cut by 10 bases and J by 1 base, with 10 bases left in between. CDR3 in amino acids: CATSFGNTEAFF. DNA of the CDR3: TGTGCCACCTCATTTGGGAACACTGAAGCTTTCTTT.